These 5 T cell receptor beta chains share one sample of origin, sequenced in a study of blood T cell repertoires in COVID-19. TCRdb's table, derived via immunoSEQ multiplex PCR, lists solely in-frame clones and lacks some. The data hold 380,000 or so clones, with 80% to 90% observed a single time. The sequencing input was peripheral blood. The receptor source for this set is a man aged 35-49 years with acute or convalescent COVID-19.

The J gene is TRBJ1-1, the V gene TRBV28, with 7 nucleotides matching TRBD1. From germline, CDR1 is MDHEN and CDR2 SYDVKM. J was trimmed by 1 base and V by 6 bases; bases with no gene match: 2. The length of the CDR3 is 13 residues. The CDR3 reads CASSRDRNTEAFF. The DNA of the CDR3 is TGTGCCAGCAGCCGGGACAGGAACACTGAAGCTTTCTTT.

The chain is built from TRBV11-2 and TRBJ2-7; 9 bases are a match to TRBD1. J was trimmed by 4 bases and V by 6 bases; bases with no gene match: 13. Germline assignment: CDR1 SGHAT and CDR2 FQNNGV. The length of the CDR3 is 16 residues. The CDR3 DNA sequence: TGTGCCAGCAGGACCTTGCGGGGACAGGGACCATACGAGCAGTACTTC. This gives the protein CASRTLRGQGPYEQYF. Drawing the rest from reference TRBV11-2 and TRBJ2-7, the complete variable domain is EAGVAQSPRYKIIEKRQSVAFWCNPISGHATLYWYQQILGQGPKLLIQFQNNGVVDDSQLPKDRFSAERLKGVDSTLKIQPAKLEDSAVYLCASRTLRGQGPYEQYFGPGTRLTVT.

The chain has TRBV6-6 and TRBJ1-1; perhaps TRBD1 as D (6 bases). The V gene's germline CDR1 is MNHNY and CDR2 SVGAGI (reference sequence). Trimming left V 4 bases short and J 1 base short, with 7 bases between. The CDR3 runs 13 residues. The CDR3 DNA sequence: TGTGCCAGCAGTTCGGGACAGAACACTGAAGCTTTCTTT. It specifies CASSSGQNTEAFF.

This rearrangement joins TRBV7-9 to TRBJ1-2; tentative D call: TRBD1 (5 bases). The ends were cut back, 2 bases at V and 6 bases at J, with 13 bases in the middle. The CDR3 sequence is 14 residues long. Germline CDR1 and CDR2: SEHNR and FQNEAQ (reference sequence). The DNA of the CDR3 is TGTGCCAGCAGCTTATTTCCCAGGGTGGATGGCTACACCTTC. It codes for CASSLFPRVDGYTF.

The chain combines TRBV30 with TRBJ1-1; the D is unclear. The CDR3 spans 13 residues. The germline V gene encodes CDR1 GTSNPN and CDR2 SVGIG (reference sequence). V dropped 2 bases and J dropped 0 bases, with 7 bases sitting between them. The CDR3 DNA sequence: TGTGCCTGGAGTCCGACTTTGAACACTGAAGCTTTCTTT. The encoded protein is CAWSPTLNTEAFF.